This T cell receptor (beta chain) stems from a study of T cell responses to AZD1222 COVID-19 vaccine. The CDR3 has 14 residues. Trimming stripped 5 bases from V and 4 bases from J, with 14 bases between. CDR1 is LNHDA, CDR2 SQIVND, per germline (reference sequence). Generated by immunoSEQ multiplex PCR, the TCRdb table keeps only in-frame clones and is missing some. The table lists 100,000 to 150,000 clones, over 80% of them singletons. This clone was detected once. This TCR derives from an adult in good health. The chain has TRBV19 and TRBJ1-1; D ambiguous. Sequences were derived from peripheral blood, sampled on day 0 of AZD1222 vaccination. The CDR3 is CASSPQTRATEAFF. CDR3 coding DNA: TGTGCCAGTAGTCCTCAGACTCGGGCCACTGAAGCTTTCTTT.